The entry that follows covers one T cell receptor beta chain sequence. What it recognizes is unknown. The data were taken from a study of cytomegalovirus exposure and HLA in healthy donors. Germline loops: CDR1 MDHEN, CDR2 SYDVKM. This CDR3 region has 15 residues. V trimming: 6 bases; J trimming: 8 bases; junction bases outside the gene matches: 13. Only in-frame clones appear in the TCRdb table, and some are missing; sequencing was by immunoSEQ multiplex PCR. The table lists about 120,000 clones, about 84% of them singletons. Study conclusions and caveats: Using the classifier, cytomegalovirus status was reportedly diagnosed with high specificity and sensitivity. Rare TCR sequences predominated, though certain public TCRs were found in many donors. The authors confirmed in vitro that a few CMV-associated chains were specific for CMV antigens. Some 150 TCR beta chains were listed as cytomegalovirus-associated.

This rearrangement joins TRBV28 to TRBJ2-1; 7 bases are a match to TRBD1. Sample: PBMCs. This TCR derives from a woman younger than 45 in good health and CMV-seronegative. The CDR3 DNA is TGTGCCAGCAGGCCGGCGAGGGGGCGGGTCCATGAGCAGTTCTTC. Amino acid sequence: CASRPARGRVHEQFF.